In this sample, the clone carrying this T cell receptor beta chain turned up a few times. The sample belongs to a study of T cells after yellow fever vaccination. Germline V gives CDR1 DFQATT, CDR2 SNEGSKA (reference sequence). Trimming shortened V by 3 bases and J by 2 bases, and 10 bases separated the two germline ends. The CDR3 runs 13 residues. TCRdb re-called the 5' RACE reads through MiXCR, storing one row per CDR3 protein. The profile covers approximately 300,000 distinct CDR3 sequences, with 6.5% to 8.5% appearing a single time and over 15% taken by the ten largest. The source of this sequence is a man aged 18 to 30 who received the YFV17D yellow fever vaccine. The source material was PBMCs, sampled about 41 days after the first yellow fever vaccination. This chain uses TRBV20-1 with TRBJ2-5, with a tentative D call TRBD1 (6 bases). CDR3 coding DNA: TGCAGTGCTAGGGGGGCTTTGCAAGAGACCCAGTACTTC. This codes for CSARGALQETQYF.